One T cell receptor (beta chain) is described in this entry. This sample is drawn from a study of control samples from healthy donors and cancer patients. The repertoire was sequenced with immunoSEQ multiplex PCR; TCRdb's copy has only in-frame clones and lacks some. The repertoire holds about 130,000 clones, with just under 95% as singletons. The sequence derives from a man aged 60-69 years with colorectal cancer. Sequences were obtained from PBMCs.

The CDR3 DNA reads as TGTGCCAGAAGCCATCGGACAGGCTCTGGAAACACCATATATTTT. Its translation is CARSHRTGSGNTIYF. This chain joins TRBV5-3 and TRBJ1-3, with 7 positions matching TRBD1. TRBV5-3 carries the ORF label, with uncertain function. Trimming removed 4 bases from V and 0 bases from J; junction bases left unmatched: 4. The CDR3 covers 15 residues.